The 3 T cell receptor beta chains given below trace back to one sample, sequenced in a study of metastatic and nonmetastatic thyroid tumors. TCRdb re-processed the PCR reads through MiXCR. The sample has around 70,000 clones; 18% are singletons. Treatment of any kind had been given to no patient before thyroid surgery. The sequencing input was blood. Receptors were obtained from a female donor with papillary thyroid cancer or a benign thyroid nodule (not recorded which). Some clones in this sample may be carry-over from other donors' samples.

In this sample, this clone turned up many times. The chain couples TRBV5-1 to TRBJ2-7, with D perhaps TRBD1 or TRBD2 (5 bases each). Germline V gene data show CDR1 as SGHRS and CDR2 as YFSETQ. This CDR3 comprises 14 residues. The ends were cut back, 0 bases at V and 3 bases at J, with 10 bases in the middle. The CDR3 DNA reads TGCGCCAGCAGCTTGGAAGGGACGCGCTACGAGCAGTACTTC. It is translated as CASSLEGTRYEQYF.

The chain joins TRBV5-6 to TRBJ2-3; D is perhaps TRBD2 (5 bases). Germline CDR1 is SGHDT and CDR2 is YYEEEE. V was shortened by 2 bases and J by 6 bases, with 10 bases between the two germline ends. CDR3 length: 13 amino acids. CDR3 residues: CASSFKGGDTQYF. The CDR3 DNA reads TGTGCCAGCAGCTTTAAGGGCGGGGATACGCAGTATTTT.

CDR3 bases: TGTGCCAGCAGCCACGGCCGCCAGAGGTTGGCCCAGTACTTC. Translation: CASSHGRQRLAQYF. This chain joins TRBV7-2 and TRBJ2-5; D gene unclear. CDR3 size: 14 residues. Germline CDR1 is SGHTA and CDR2 is FQGNSA. V was shortened by 5 bases and J by 9 bases, with 19 bases between the two germline ends.